A single sample is the source of the 5 T cell receptor beta chains below, sequenced in a study of blood T cell repertoires in COVID-19 (dated by TCRdb to 2019 to 2021). Library preparation was by the immunoSEQ multiplex PCR assay. What TCRdb holds here is the immuneACCESS table cut down to in-frame rearrangements. Part of the clones is not present; checked against another copy, under half of the missing clones reflect an unresolved V gene, and the others are unexplained. This sample lists 130,000 to 150,000 clones; 75% to 90% were detected once. The ten biggest clones cover approximately 6.1% of the sample. Sequences were obtained from peripheral blood. The receptors derive from an elderly man with acute or convalescent COVID-19.

This clone has only one observation. The CDR3 DNA follows: TGTGCCAGCAGACGAAATGAGGATGGAAACACCATATATTTT. This translates into CASRRNEDGNTIYF. The V gene is TRBV7-9, the J gene TRBJ1-3, with D unclear. V lost 6 bases and J 3 bases, leaving 12 bases between the germline ends. Germline loops: CDR1 SEHNR, CDR2 FQNEAQ (reference sequence). The CDR3 extends over 14 amino acids.

This rearrangement joins TRBV6-1 to TRBJ1-3, with D possibly matching TRBD1 (5 bases). This CDR3 has 17 amino acids. V was clipped by 0 bases and J by 3 bases, with 15 bases between them. Germline loops: CDR1 MNHNS, CDR2 SASEGT. The CDR3 bases are TGTGCCAGCAGTGAAGCAATTCAGGGCTTCGTTGGAAACACCATATATTTT. Residues: CASSEAIQGFVGNTIYF.

The rearrangement joins TRBV27 to TRBJ1-2; 7 bases are shared with TRBD1. Germline V lookup: CDR1 MNHEY, CDR2 SMNVEV (reference sequence). The trim removed 4 bases at V and 0 bases at J, leaving 5 bases unmatched. The CDR3 loop spans 15 amino acids. CDR3 amino acids: CASSWTGRSNYGYTF. The DNA for the CDR3 is TGTGCCAGCAGTTGGACAGGACGGTCTAACTATGGCTACACCTTC.

The V gene is TRBV9, the J gene TRBJ1-6, with 10 nucleotides matching TRBD1. CDR1 SGDLS and CDR2 YYNGEE come from the germline V gene. The V segment lost 3 bases and the J segment 8 bases; nucleotides outside the gene matches: 5. This CDR3 has 15 residues. The CDR3 sequence: CASSEGQGTYSPLHF. The CDR3 DNA sequence: TGTGCCAGCAGCGAGGGACAGGGGACTTATTCACCCCTCCACTTT.

This clone was detected once. The V call is TRBV7-9, the J call TRBJ2-3; 7 bases agree with TRBD1. Germline V gene lookup returns CDR1 SEHNR and CDR2 FQNEAQ (reference sequence). The CDR3 sequence is 14 residues long. Unmatched junction bases numbered 7, after V lost 7 bases and J lost 3 bases. CDR3 in amino acids: CASTPRGRTDTQYF. CDR3 DNA: TGTGCCAGCACCCCGAGGGGGCGAACAGATACGCAGTATTTT.